Below are 10 T cell receptor beta chains sequenced from a single sample in a study of OX40 agonist ivuxolimab in advanced cancers. The method was immunoSEQ multiplex PCR; TCRdb's version includes in-frame clones alone and lacks a portion of them. Here the sample spans tens of thousands of clones, approximately 80% being singletons. The sample was CD4+ or CD8+ T cells sorted from blood, taken in a trial of the OX40 agonist ivuxolimab. Receptors originate from an adult with an advanced solid tumor such as melanoma, head and neck, liver or kidney cancer.

This rearrangement joins TRBV30 to TRBJ2-2; 7 nucleotides match TRBD1. There are 12 residues in the CDR3. V lost 0 bases, J lost 15 bases, and 7 bases stayed unmatched. Per the germline V gene, CDR1 is GTSNPN and CDR2 is SVGIG (reference sequence). The CDR3 here is CAWSVGAGGVFF. The CDR3, as DNA: TGTGCCTGGAGTGTAGGGGCAGGGGGTGTGTTTTTT.

The rearrangement links TRBV2 to TRBJ2-1, with D possibly called TRBD1 or TRBD2 (6 bases each). The V gene's germline CDR1 is SNHLY and CDR2 FYNNEI. Trimming took 3 bases from V and 0 from J, leaving 15 bases between them. The CDR3 loop spans 17 amino acids. The CDR3 DNA is TGTGCCAGCAGTGATGGGGGGCGGGTGAGCTCCTACAATGAGCAGTTCTTC. This translates into CASSDGGRVSSYNEQFF. The full variable domain, rest sourced from reference TRBV2 and TRBJ2-1, is EPEVTQTPSHQVTQMGQEVILRCVPISNHLYFYWYRQILGQKVEFLVSFYNNEISEKSEIFDDQFSVERPDGSNFTLKIRSTKLEDSAMYFCASSDGGRVSSYNEQFFGPGTRLTVL.

This clone was seen more than once but under ten times. The chain has TRBV11-2 and TRBJ1-2; 11 bases line up with TRBD1. The CDR3 spans 17 residues. Germline V gene sequence: CDR1 SGHAT, CDR2 FQNNGV. V shed 1 base, J shed 6 bases, and the junction held 10 bases outside the gene matches. CDR3 region: CASSLAPGQGERDGYTF. CDR3 in DNA: TGTGCCAGCAGCTTAGCTCCGGGACAGGGGGAAAGAGATGGCTACACCTTC.

The chain has TRBV11-2 and TRBJ1-4; 9 nucleotides align to TRBD1. Looked up from germline, CDR1 is SGHAT and CDR2 is FQNNGV. Trimming removed 4 bases from V and 8 bases from J; junction bases left unmatched: 11. CDR3 size: 16 residues. In DNA, the CDR3 is TGTGCCAGCAGCTCGACGGGAGGGACAGGGTTGGAAAAACTGTTTTTT. The encoded protein is CASSSTGGTGLEKLFF.

The rearrangement joins TRBV29-1 to TRBJ1-1, with D perhaps matching TRBD1 (5 bases). The CDR3 runs to 15 residues. Trimming took 2 bases from V and 4 from J, leaving 17 bases between them. The germline V gene has CDR1 SQVTM and CDR2 ANQGSEA. The CDR3 loop reads CSVEWGGLGITEAFF. The CDR3 DNA sequence: TGCAGCGTTGAATGGGGGGGTCTCGGAATCACTGAAGCTTTCTTT.

V is TRBV27 and J is TRBJ2-7; the D gene is possibly TRBD1 (6 bases). The V gene's germline CDR1 is MNHEY and CDR2 SMNVEV (reference sequence). The CDR3 has 16 amino acids. Trimming cost V 2 bases and J 3 bases, with 17 bases left between them. The CDR3 region is CASSLGRQGKLYEQYF. The CDR3 DNA follows: TGTGCCAGCAGTTTAGGTAGGCAGGGGAAACTCTACGAGCAGTACTTC.

This chain links TRBV21-1 with TRBJ2-7; the DNA was not compared with TRBD1, the D call given in the table. TRBV21-1 is shown as a pseudogene. This CDR3 has 15 residues. The CDR3 sequence: CASSRRDREFCEQYF. The CDR3 nucleotides read TGTGCCAGCAGCAGACGGGACAGGGAATTTTGCGAGCAGTACTTC.

The gene calls are TRBV7-3 and TRBJ2-1, with D uncertain. Germline CDR1 is SGHTA and CDR2 is FQGTGA. The CDR3 has 18 residues. With 0 bases removed from V and 6 bases from J, the gap between germline ends came to 21 bases. The CDR3, as DNA: TGTGCCAGCAGCTTAACAGGAGTCGGTTGGAGTAGGGTCAATGAGCAGTTCTTC. Amino acid sequence: CASSLTGVGWSRVNEQFF.

The rearrangement joins TRBV28 to TRBJ2-7; no reliable D call. The V and J ends lost 5 bases and 3 bases respectively, with 11 bases between them. The CDR3 runs 13 residues. Germline CDR1 reads MDHEN; CDR2 reads SYDVKM. CDR3 loop: CASSPIQSYEQYF. In nucleotides, the CDR3 is TGTGCCAGCAGTCCGATCCAGAGCTACGAGCAGTACTTC.

The chain uses TRBV6-6 and TRBJ1-4; D uncertain. The germline CDR1 and CDR2 sequences are MNHNY and SVGAGI (reference sequence). CDR3 length: 14 residues. The V gene lost 6 bases and the J gene lost 0 bases, with 8 bases spanning the gap. The CDR3 bases are TGTGCCAGCAGGTTTATTGCAACTAATGAAAAACTGTTTTTT. It yields the protein CASRFIATNEKLFF.